This T cell receptor beta chain came from a study of regulatory T cells in long-lasting Graves disease. This clonotype was recorded many times. V dropped 1 base and J dropped 2 bases, with 11 bases sitting between them. Looked up from germline, CDR1 is LNHNV and CDR2 is YYDKDF (reference sequence). CDR3 size: 15 residues. Time point here: newly diagnosed GD, antithyroid drugs for less than 3 months. From PBMCs, RNA was extracted and then used to make the TCR library. Sequencing libraries for TCR beta were prepared with iRepertoire HTBI primers and Arm-PCR of CDR3 regions. MiXCR, run by TCRdb on the multiplex PCR reads, gives a single entry per CDR3 protein. The table includes hundreds of thousands of distinct CDR3 sequences, 15% to 20% detected once. This sample was shared with a second study, whose subject was T cells in Graves' hyperthyroidism and ophthalmopathy. That work contributes: TCR CDR3 regions were first amplified by RT-PCR with HTBI primers.

This material consisted of peripheral blood mononuclear cells (PBMCs), taken at new diagnosis, from a patient treated with antithyroid drugs. This TCR derives from a woman aged 40 to 65 with Graves disease. This chain links TRBV15 with TRBJ1-1; possibly TRBD1 for D (5 bases). CDR3: CATSRGGGGNTEAFF. For the CDR3, the DNA is TGTGCCACCAGCAGAGGTGGGGGGGGTAACACTGAAGCTTTCTTT.